This TCR beta chain was identified during a study of blood T cell repertoires in COVID-19. Original handling: Estimates of nucleated cell counts were drawn from the amplification of reference gene primers. Assay: immunoSEQ multiplex PCR; the TCRdb copy retains only in-frame clones and omits some. Clone size and V and J calls were adopted from that table, with D and trimming inferred from the DNA. Here the sample spans over 70,000 clones, approximately 83% being singletons. Germline V gene data show CDR1 as SGHVS and CDR2 as FQNEAQ. The J segment lost 5 bases and the V segment lost 3 bases, leaving 3 bases of the junction unmatched. The CDR3 totals 14 residues.

The TCR originated in a human donor in a cohort sampled during active COVID-19. Sequenced input: peripheral blood. This sequence joins TRBV7-8 and TRBJ2-5; 10 bases line up with TRBD2. CDR3 loop: CASSLTSGRETQYF. CDR3 nucleotide sequence: TGTGCCAGCAGCTTGACTAGCGGGCGGGAGACCCAGTACTTC. The full variable domain, completed using reference TRBV7-8 and TRBJ2-5, is GAGVSQSPRYKVAKRGQDVALRCDPISGHVSLFWYQQALGQGPEFLTYFQNEAQLDKSGLPSDRFFAERPEGSVSTLKIQRTQQEDSAVYLCASSLTSGRETQYFGPGTRLLVL.